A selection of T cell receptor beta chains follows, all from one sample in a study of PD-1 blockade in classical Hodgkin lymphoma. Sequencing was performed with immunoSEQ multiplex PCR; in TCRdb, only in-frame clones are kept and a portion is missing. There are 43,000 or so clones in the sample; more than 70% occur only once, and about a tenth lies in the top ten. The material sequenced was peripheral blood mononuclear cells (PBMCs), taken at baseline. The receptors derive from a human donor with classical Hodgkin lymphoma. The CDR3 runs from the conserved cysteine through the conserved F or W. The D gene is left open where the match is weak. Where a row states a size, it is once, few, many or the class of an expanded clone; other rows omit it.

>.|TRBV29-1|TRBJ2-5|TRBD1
CSVRQGESQYF
TGCAGCGTTAGACAGGGAGAGTCCCAGTACTTC
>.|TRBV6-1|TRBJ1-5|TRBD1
CASNPTGSSNQPQHF
TGTGCCAGCAACCCGACAGGGAGTAGCAATCAGCCCCAGCATTTT
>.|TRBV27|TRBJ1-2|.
CASSPNNRANYGYTF
TGTGCCAGCAGTCCGAATAACAGGGCGAACTATGGCTACACCTTC
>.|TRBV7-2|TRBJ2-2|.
CASSLASRVGTGELFF
TGTGCCAGCAGCTTAGCGAGCAGGGTTGGTACCGGGGAGCTGTTTTTT
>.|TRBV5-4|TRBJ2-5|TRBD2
CASSPGTSGGQETQYF
TGTGCCAGCAGCCCAGGGACTAGCGGGGGACAAGAGACCCAGTACTTC
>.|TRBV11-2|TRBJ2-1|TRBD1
CASSSDRGNEQFF
TGTGCCAGCAGCTCCGACAGGGGCAATGAGCAGTTCTTC
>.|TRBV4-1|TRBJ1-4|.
CASSLKIARRNEKLFF
TGCGCCAGCAGCCTAAAGATTGCACGGCGTAATGAAAAACTGTTTTTT
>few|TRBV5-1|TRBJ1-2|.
CASSLHFNYGYTF
TGCGCCAGCAGCTTGCACTTTAACTATGGCTACACCTTC
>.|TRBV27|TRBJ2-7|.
CASSLFPSSYEQYF
TGTGCCAGCAGTTTATTTCCTAGCTCCTACGAGCAGTACTTC
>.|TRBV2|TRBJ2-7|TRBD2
CASRLADEQYF
TGTGCCAGCCGACTAGCGGATGAGCAGTACTTC
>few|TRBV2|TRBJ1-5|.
CASREDSSNQPQHF
TGTGCCAGCAGGGAAGACAGTAGCAATCAGCCCCAGCATTTT
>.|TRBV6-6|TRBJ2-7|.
CASSHRVGEQYF
TGTGCCAGCAGTCACAGGGTGGGCGAGCAGTACTTC
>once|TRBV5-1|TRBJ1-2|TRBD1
CASSPILGQGMGYGYTF
TGCGCCAGCAGCCCAATACTGGGACAGGGGATGGGCTATGGCTACACCTTC
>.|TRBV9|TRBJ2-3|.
CASSLRQRADTQYF
TGTGCCAGCAGCCTACGTCAGAGGGCAGATACGCAGTATTTT
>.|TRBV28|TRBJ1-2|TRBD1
CASLTPYRDRFNYGYTF
TGTGCCTCACTCACACCCTACCGGGACAGATTTAACTATGGCTACACCTTC
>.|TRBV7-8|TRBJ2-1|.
CASSPFSGEQFF
TGTGCCAGCAGCCCTTTCTCCGGTGAGCAGTTCTTC
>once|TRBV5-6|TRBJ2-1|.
CASSLAGGGWNDEQFF
TGTGCCAGCAGCTTGGCTGGGGGCGGTTGGAACGATGAGCAGTTCTTC
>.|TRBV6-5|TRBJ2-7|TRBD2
CASRPDRAGGGEQYF
TGTGCCAGCCGCCCGGACCGAGCGGGGGGCGGCGAGCAGTACTTC
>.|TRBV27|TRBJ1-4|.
CASSFRGPRGGYGNEKLFF
TGTGCCAGCAGTTTTCGAGGACCTAGGGGGGGTTACGGTAATGAAAAACTGTTTTTT
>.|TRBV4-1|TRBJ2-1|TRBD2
CASSQDRLAGEFF
TGCGCCAGCAGCCAAGATCGGCTAGCGGGAGAGTTCTTC
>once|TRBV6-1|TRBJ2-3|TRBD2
CASSGLAGAISTDTQYF
TGTGCCAGCAGTGGCCTAGCGGGGGCTATAAGCACAGATACGCAGTATTTT
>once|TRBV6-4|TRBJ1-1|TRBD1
CASSRTGAGNTEAFF
TGTGCCAGCAGTAGGACAGGGGCTGGGAACACTGAAGCTTTCTTT
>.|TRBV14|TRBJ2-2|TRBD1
CATAQNRDRNTGELFF
TGTGCCACCGCCCAAAACCGGGACAGGAACACCGGGGAGCTGTTTTTT
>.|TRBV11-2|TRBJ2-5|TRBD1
CASSLVQGIETQYF
TGTGCCAGCAGCTTAGTACAGGGGATAGAGACCCAGTACTTC
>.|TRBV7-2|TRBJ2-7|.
CASSPGNSWPYEQYF
TGTGCCAGCAGCCCCGGCAACAGTTGGCCCTACGAGCAGTACTTC
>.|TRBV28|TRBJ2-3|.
CATADRNTDTQYF
TGTGCCACCGCCGACAGGAACACAGATACGCAGTATTTT
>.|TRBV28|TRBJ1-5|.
CASSHGLRSNQPQHF
TGTGCCAGCAGTCATGGCCTCCGTAGCAATCAGCCCCAGCATTTT
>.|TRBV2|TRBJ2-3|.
CASSETRTGGGTDTQYF
TGTGCCAGCAGTGAAACTAGGACAGGTGGAGGGACAGATACGCAGTATTTT
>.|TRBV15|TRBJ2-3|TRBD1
CATNRGGDTQYF
TGTGCCACCAACAGGGGCGGAGATACGCAGTATTTT
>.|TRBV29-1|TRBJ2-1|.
CSVEGRDGNEQFF
TGCAGCGTTGAAGGGCGGGATGGGAATGAGCAGTTCTTC
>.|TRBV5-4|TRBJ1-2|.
CASSIHVLYGYTF
TGTGCCAGCAGTATACATGTTCTCTATGGCTACACCTTC
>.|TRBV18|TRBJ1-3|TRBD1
CASSSDRGNTIYF
TGTGCCAGCTCATCGGACAGGGGAAACACCATATATTTT
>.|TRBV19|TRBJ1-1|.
CASSTDSISTEAFF
TGTGCCAGTAGTACCGACAGTATTTCCACTGAAGCTTTCTTT
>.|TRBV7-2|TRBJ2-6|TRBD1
CASSLTDRVLAGANVLTF
TGTGCCAGCAGCTTGACGGACAGGGTGTTAGCTGGGGCCAACGTCCTGACTTTC
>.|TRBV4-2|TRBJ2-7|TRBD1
CASSQGTGGAVYEQYF
TGTGCCAGCAGCCAAGGTACAGGGGGCGCGGTCTACGAGCAGTACTTC
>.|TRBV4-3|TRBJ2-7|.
CASSQEPGSYEQYF
TGCGCCAGCAGCCAAGAGCCGGGTTCCTACGAGCAGTACTTC
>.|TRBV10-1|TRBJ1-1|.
CASRQGFRTEAFF
TGCGCCAGCAGACAGGGATTTCGGACTGAAGCTTTCTTT
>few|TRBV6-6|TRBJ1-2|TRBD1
CASTKTQGGREGYTF
TGTGCCAGCACCAAAACACAAGGGGGCCGTGAAGGCTACACCTTC
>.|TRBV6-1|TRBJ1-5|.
CASSENVGRSNQPQHF
TGTGCCAGCAGTGAAAACGTTGGACGTAGCAATCAGCCCCAGCATTTT
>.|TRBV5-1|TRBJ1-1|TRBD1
CASSTGTGVLNTEAFF
TGCGCCAGCAGTACCGGGACAGGGGTATTGAACACTGAAGCTTTCTTT
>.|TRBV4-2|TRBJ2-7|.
CASSPTEGPYEQYF
TGTGCCAGCAGCCCGACCGAGGGCCCCTACGAGCAGTACTTC
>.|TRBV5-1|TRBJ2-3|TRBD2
CASSLGRSSGSWTDTQYF
TGCGCCAGCAGCTTGGGCCGGTCGAGCGGGAGTTGGACAGATACGCAGTATTTT
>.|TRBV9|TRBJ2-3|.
CASSVGTDTQYF
TGTGCCAGCAGCGTAGGGACAGATACGCAGTATTTT
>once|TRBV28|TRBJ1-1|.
CASSPLTEAFF
TGTGCCAGCAGTCCGCTCACTGAAGCTTTCTTT
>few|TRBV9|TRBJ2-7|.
CASSPWGSHSYEQYF
TGTGCCAGCAGCCCTTGGGGAAGCCACTCCTACGAGCAGTACTTC
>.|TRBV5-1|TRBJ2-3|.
CASSLREPTDTDTQYF
TGCGCCAGCAGCTTGAGGGAACCGACAGACACAGATACGCAGTATTTT
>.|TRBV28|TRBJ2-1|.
CASSFEWSYNEQFF
TGTGCCAGCAGCTTCGAGTGGTCCTACAATGAGCAGTTCTTC
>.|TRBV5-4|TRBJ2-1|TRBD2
CASSPPLGSGGYNEQFF
TGTGCCAGCTCCCCCCCCCTGGGTAGCGGGGGATACAATGAGCAGTTCTTC
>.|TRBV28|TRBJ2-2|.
CASSPGVAANTGELFF
TGTGCCAGCAGTCCTGGAGTGGCAGCGAACACCGGGGAGCTGTTTTTT
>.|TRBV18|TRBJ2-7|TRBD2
CASSPPGLARSYEQYF
TGTGCCAGCTCACCACCGGGACTAGCGCGTTCCTACGAGCAGTACTTC
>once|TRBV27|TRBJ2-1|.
CASSRGDEQFF
TGTGCCAGCTCTAGGGGGGATGAGCAGTTCTTC
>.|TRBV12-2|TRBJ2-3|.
CASRLGQTVTDTQYF
TGTGCAAGTCGCTTGGGGCAAACAGTCACAGATACGCAGTATTTT
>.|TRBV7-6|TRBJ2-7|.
CASSPWVQGGYEQYF
TGTGCCAGCAGCCCCTGGGTACAGGGCGGCTACGAGCAGTACTTC
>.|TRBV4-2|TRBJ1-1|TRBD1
CASSHIQGVSTEAFF
TGTGCCAGCAGCCACATACAGGGGGTAAGCACTGAAGCTTTCTTT
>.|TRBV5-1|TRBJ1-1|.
CASSLAPKNTEAFF
TGCGCCAGCAGCTTGGCCCCCAAGAACACTGAAGCTTTCTTT